The 21 T cell receptor beta chains below come from one sample, sequenced in a study of patients and donors after allogeneic stem cell transplantation. Each CDR3 protein gets one entry after TCRdb re-called the RT-PCR reads with MiXCR. This table has 150,000 to 200,000 distinct CDR3 sequences, approximately 25% appearing once. The sequenced sample was blood, either unsorted or a sorted T cell fraction (not recorded which). These receptors were obtained from a human donor who was either an allogeneic HSCT recipient or a stem cell or donor lymphocyte infusion donor (not recorded which). It is not recorded whose cells these are; they may come from a transplant donor.

The chain joins TRBV10-3 to TRBJ2-3; D is possibly TRBD2 (5 bases). This CDR3 has 16 residues. The V gene's germline CDR1 is ENHRY and CDR2 SYGVKD. Trimming shortened V by 2 bases and J by 1 base, and 13 bases separated the two germline ends. The CDR3 spells CAISEPIALGTDTQYF. The CDR3 DNA sequence: TGTGCCATCAGTGAGCCCATAGCGCTCGGCACAGATACGCAGTATTTT.

The chain links TRBV7-3 to TRBJ1-1; unclear D gene. Germline V lookup: CDR1 SGHTA, CDR2 FQGTGA. This CDR3 comprises 13 residues. V lost 1 base, J lost 3 bases, and 6 bases lay in between. The CDR3 DNA reads as TGTGCCAGCAGCTTAAAGAGAGACACTGAAGCTTTCTTT. Translated: CASSLKRDTEAFF.

The gene calls are TRBV5-1 and TRBJ2-5; D gene uncertain. The V end was cut by 4 bases, the J end by 2 bases, with 9 bases between. The CDR3 has 13 residues. CDR1 SGHRS and CDR2 YFSETQ come from the germline V gene. The CDR3 loop reads CASSRTEQETQYF. DNA of the CDR3: TGCGCCAGCAGCCGGACCGAGCAAGAGACCCAGTACTTC.

The genes are TRBV7-6 and TRBJ2-2; no clear D. Germline-derived CDR1 and CDR2 are SGHVS and FNYEAQ. This CDR3 comprises 18 residues. V shed 1 base and J shed 4 bases, with 19 bases lying between them. CDR3 nucleotides: TGTGCCAGCAGCTTAGTTTCATCCCTCAAAGGTGCCACCGGGGAGCTGTTTTTT. Its protein product is CASSLVSSLKGATGELFF.

The rearrangement uses TRBV6-2 or TRBV6-3 and TRBJ2-1; TRBD1 matches at 9 bases. CDR1 is MNHEY and CDR2 is SVGEGT in the germline V gene. After removal of 6 bases from V and 3 bases from J, the junction contained 3 bases not matched to a gene. This CDR3 has 14 residues. The CDR3 DNA is TGTGCCAGCAGCCACAGGGGGCTCTACAATGAGCAGTTCTTC. Amino acid sequence: CASSHRGLYNEQFF.

This chain joins TRBV20-1 and TRBJ2-3; D not resolved. Germline loops: CDR1 DFQATT, CDR2 SNEGSKA (reference sequence). The V end was cut by 4 bases, the J end by 0 bases, with 11 bases between. This CDR3 contains 14 residues. The CDR3 DNA sequence: TGCAGTGCTAAGGGCGGCGGAAGCACAGATACGCAGTATTTT. The encoded protein is CSAKGGGSTDTQYF.

The V and J genes are TRBV5-8 and TRBJ1-4; 7 bases align to TRBD1. The J segment lost 4 bases and the V segment lost 0 bases, leaving 6 bases of the junction unmatched. The CDR3 length is 16 residues. CDR1 and CDR2 (germline): SGHTS, YDEGEE. The CDR3 is CASSLGDSFVNEKLFF. For the CDR3, the DNA is TGTGCCAGCAGCTTGGGGGACAGCTTTGTTAATGAAAAACTGTTTTTT.

This clonotype was recorded many times. This chain links TRBV9 with TRBJ1-1; 10 nucleotides line up with TRBD1. CDR1 SGDLS and CDR2 YYNGEE come from the germline V gene. The CDR3 runs to 18 residues. Trimming cost V 0 bases and J 1 base; bases outside gene matches: 9. The DNA for the CDR3 is TGTGCCAGCAGCGTAGAACCCGAGGACAGGGGGACGAACACTGAAGCTTTCTTT. Its protein product is CASSVEPEDRGTNTEAFF. The full variable domain, rest sourced from reference TRBV9 and TRBJ1-1, is DSGVTQTPKHLITATGQRVTLRCSPRSGDLSVYWYQQSLDQGLQFLIQYYNGEERAKGNILERFSAQQFPDLHSELNLSSLELGDSALYFCASSVEPEDRGTNTEAFFGQGTRLTVV.

The V gene is TRBV12-3 or TRBV12-4, the J gene TRBJ2-7; D remains ambiguous. Trimming removed 2 bases at V and 2 bases at J, with 13 bases between. The CDR3 has 15 residues. This CDR3 is CASSLWGSPAYEQYF. CDR3 nucleotide sequence: TGTGCCAGCAGTTTATGGGGTTCACCGGCCTACGAGCAGTACTTC.

A few counts support this clonotype. This chain connects TRBV6-4 to TRBJ1-1; a weak D match, TRBD1 (6 bases). The V end lost 7 bases, the J end lost 1 base, and 10 bases lay between the germline ends. Germline V lookup: CDR1 MRHNA, CDR2 SNTAGT. CDR3 size: 13 residues. The CDR3 protein is CASKGQWNTEAFF. The CDR3 DNA sequence: TGTGCCAGCAAAGGACAGTGGAACACTGAAGCTTTCTTT.

This clonotype turned up a few times. CDR3 region: CASSLPSNRGAFF. The CDR3 DNA follows: TGTGCCAGCAGCTTACCATCAAACAGGGGAGCTTTCTTT. V and J are TRBV11-2 and TRBJ1-1, with TRBD1 identical over 7 bases. V gave up 2 bases and J gave up 10 bases; unmatched junction bases: 7. Germline V gene lookup returns CDR1 SGHAT and CDR2 FQNNGV. This CDR3 is built from 13 residues.

The chain links TRBV6-1 to TRBJ2-2; D is ambiguous. The CDR3 has 13 residues. CDR1 is MNHNS and CDR2 is SASEGT in the germline V gene. The V end lost 7 bases, the J end lost 3 bases, and 9 bases lay between the germline ends. The chain's CDR3 is CASMVSHTGELFF. The CDR3 region has the DNA TGTGCCAGCATGGTCTCCCACACCGGGGAGCTGTTTTTT.

This clonotype was seen a handful of times. V usage is TRBV3-1 and J usage is TRBJ2-3, with TRBD2 identical over 11 bases. From germline, CDR1 is LGHDT and CDR2 YNNKEL (reference sequence). Losses at the gene ends were 4 bases for V and 1 base for J; bases not matched to a gene: 4. The CDR3 covers 16 residues. CDR3 sequence reads: CASSPRLAGRTDTQYF. As DNA, the CDR3 is TGTGCCAGCAGCCCGCGACTAGCGGGACGCACAGATACGCAGTATTTT.

This clonotype has only a few counts. This chain uses TRBV5-5 with TRBJ1-2, with 7 bases aligning to TRBD1. Trimming took 3 bases from V and 0 from J; bases not matched to a gene: 8. CDR3 length: 16 residues. From germline, CDR1 is SGHKS and CDR2 YYEKEE (reference sequence). The CDR3 nucleotides read TGTGCCAGCAGCTCCTACCCGGGACAGTCTAACTATGGCTACACCTTC. Translating gives CASSSYPGQSNYGYTF.

A few counts support this clonotype. The V gene is TRBV11-1, the J gene TRBJ1-1; D gene unclear. The V end lost 2 bases, the J end lost 11 bases, and 21 bases lay between the germline ends. Germline V gene lookup returns CDR1 SGHAT and CDR2 FQDESV (reference sequence). This CDR3 spans 15 amino acids. The CDR3 spells CASSLFRVPLDGAFF. CDR3 coding DNA: TGTGCCAGCAGCTTATTCCGCGTGCCGCTCGATGGGGCTTTCTTT. The full variable domain, completed using reference TRBV11-1 and TRBJ1-1, is EAEVAQSPRYKITEKSQAVAFWCDPISGHATLYWYRQILGQGPELLVQFQDESVVDDSQLPKDRFSAERLKGVDSTLKIQPAELGDSAMYLCASSLFRVPLDGAFFGQGTRLTVV.

V and J are TRBV7-9 and TRBJ2-7; D uncertain. The CDR3 totals 16 residues. V lost 3 bases and J 2 bases, leaving 17 bases between the germline ends. Germline CDR1 and CDR2: SEHNR and FQNEAQ (reference sequence). CDR3 nucleotide sequence: TGTGCCAGCAGCTTTGAAGCAAGTCCTGGCGCCTACGAGCAGTACTTC. It yields the protein CASSFEASPGAYEQYF.

This clonotype came up a few times. This chain links TRBV20-1 with TRBJ1-2; tentative D call: TRBD1 (6 bases). There are 13 residues in the CDR3. Germline-derived CDR1 and CDR2 are DFQATT and SNEGSKA (reference sequence). Trimming stripped 5 bases from V and 3 bases from J, with 13 bases between. CDR3 coding DNA: TGCAGTGCTCCAGAGGGGGGAGACTATGGCTACACCTTC. Its translation: CSAPEGGDYGYTF.

The chain employs TRBV13 and TRBJ2-7, with D perhaps matching TRBD2 (6 bases). CDR1 and CDR2 from the germline V gene are PRHDT and FYEKMQ (reference sequence). The V gene lost 6 bases and the J gene lost 0 bases, with 12 bases spanning the gap. CDR3 length: 14 residues. Written as DNA, the CDR3 is TGTGCCAGCAGTTTTGCGGGAAGCTCCTACGAGCAGTACTTC. Translation gives CASSFAGSSYEQYF.

The gene calls are TRBV12-3 or TRBV12-4 and TRBJ1-2; perhaps TRBD1 as D (5 bases). The CDR3 is 13 amino acids. Between the trimmed V and J ends, which lost 9 bases and 2 bases, there was a span of 13 bases. Here the CDR3 reads CASNRGVNYGYTF. The DNA for the CDR3 is TGTGCCAGTAATCGAGGGGTGAACTATGGCTACACCTTC.

This clonotype was detected only once. This chain connects TRBV12-3 or TRBV12-4 to TRBJ2-3; TRBD2 matches 8 bases. V shed 5 bases and J 12 bases; nucleotides not matched to a gene: 13. The CDR3 is made up of 14 amino acids. The CDR3 reads CASSLPNSGSIQYF. In nucleotides, the CDR3 is TGTGCCAGCAGTCTCCCGAACAGCGGGAGCATTCAGTATTTT.

The chain joins TRBV12-3 or TRBV12-4 to TRBJ2-4, with a weak D call TRBD1 (6 bases). The CDR3 length is 16 residues. The V end lost 5 bases, the J end lost 0 bases, and 14 bases lay between the germline ends. DNA for the CDR3: TGTGCCAGCAGTCCAGGACAGATTCTAGCCAAAAACATTCAGTACTTC. Translation: CASSPGQILAKNIQYF.